This T cell receptor (beta chain) was retrieved from a study of cytomegalovirus exposure and HLA in healthy donors. V shed 4 bases and J shed 0 bases, with 7 bases lying between them. Germline V gene sequence: CDR1 SGHTS, CDR2 YDEGEE. CDR3 length: 13 amino acids. General observations from the study: Prediction of most subjects' HLA-A and HLA-B alleles by TCR beta sequences was reportedly accurate. CMV antigen specificity of three CMV-associated chains was confirmed in vitro.

60 Vbeta and 13 Jbeta primers were used in PCR. Produced via immunoSEQ multiplex PCR; TCRdb's table is partial and in-frame only. The sample consists of about 120,000 clones, more than 65% of them appearing once. In regard to this clone: The antigen remains undetermined.

The specimen sequenced was PBMCs. The TCR was taken from a man aged 40-49 years in good health and CMV-seropositive. The chain couples TRBV5-8 to TRBJ1-2; D ambiguous. The CDR3 is CASSIGANYGYTF. The CDR3 DNA sequence: TGTGCCAGCAGCATCGGGGCTAACTATGGCTACACCTTC.